This entry lists 23 T cell receptor beta chains sequenced from one sample in a study of CD8+ T cells in alopecia areata. Extracted from the samples, RNA was reverse transcribed into cDNA to serve as the sequencing template. The protocol was immunoSEQ multiplex PCR, while the TCRdb copy is restricted to in-frame clones and leaves out a portion. Here the sample spans 150,000 or so clones, less than 70% being singletons. This sample's treatment: oral pan-JAK inhibitor, 5-10 mg twice daily. The sample consisted of CD8+ T cells sorted from blood, taken at week 4, from a patient treated with tofacitinib. Receptor source: a human donor with alopecia areata.

V gene TRBV7-2 combines with J gene TRBJ1-1; D may be TRBD1 (6 bases). Germline V gene lookup returns CDR1 SGHTA and CDR2 FQGNSA. The CDR3 consists of 14 residues. The ends were cut back, 5 bases at V and 4 bases at J, with 14 bases in the middle. CDR3 amino acids: CASSVTGAGTEAFF. In DNA form, the CDR3 reads TGTGCCAGCAGCGTCACGGGGGCTGGCACTGAAGCTTTCTTT.

CDR3 nucleotide sequence: TGTGCCAGCAGCGTAGGAGCGGGGGGCTACGAGCAGTACTTC. Amino acids: CASSVGAGGYEQYF. The chain combines TRBV9 with TRBJ2-7, with 9 nucleotides matching TRBD2. In germline, CDR1 is SGDLS, CDR2 YYNGEE. The ends lost 0 bases at V and 3 bases at J; junction bases unmatched: 1. The CDR3 loop spans 14 amino acids.

V is TRBV6-5 and J is TRBJ2-2; TRBD1 or TRBD2 may be the D gene (5 bases each). Per germline, CDR1 MNHEY and CDR2 SVGAGI. With 2 bases removed from V and 0 bases from J, the gap between germline ends came to 10 bases. The CDR3 runs to 16 residues. The CDR3 DNA follows: TGTGCCAGCAGTTACGGGCCGGGACCGAACACCGGGGAGCTGTTTTTT. It is translated as CASSYGPGPNTGELFF.

This clone has more than one count but fewer than ten. CDR3 sequence reads: CASSHGQIEQYF. The CDR3 nucleotides read TGTGCCAGCAGCCACGGACAGATCGAGCAGTACTTC. The genes are TRBV7-9 and TRBJ2-7; possible D gene TRBD1, 6 bases. The V end lost 5 bases, the J end lost 6 bases, and 11 bases lay between the germline ends. This CDR3 spans 12 amino acids. CDR1 is SEHNR and CDR2 is FQNEAQ in the germline V gene (reference sequence).

This clone came up a few times. The rearrangement links TRBV29-1 to TRBJ1-2; the D gene is possibly TRBD1 (6 bases). Germline loops: CDR1 SQVTM, CDR2 ANQGSEA. Deletions cut 3 bases from V and 3 bases from J, with 14 bases between. This CDR3 is 14 amino acids long. This CDR3 reads CSVEGAGPDYGYTF. In DNA form, the CDR3 reads TGCAGCGTTGAGGGGGCAGGGCCTGACTATGGCTACACCTTC.

V and J are TRBV5-4 and TRBJ2-2, with 7 positions matching TRBD2. Trimming cost V 4 bases and J 6 bases; bases outside gene matches: 3. Looked up from germline, CDR1 is SGHNT and CDR2 is YYREEE (reference sequence). CDR3 size: 13 residues. The CDR3 reads CASSPAGAGELFF. The DNA for the CDR3 is TGTGCCAGCAGCCCCGCGGGAGCCGGGGAGCTGTTTTTT.

The V and J genes are TRBV9 and TRBJ2-1; D is uncertain. The CDR3 spans 15 residues. CDR1 SGDLS and CDR2 YYNGEE come from the germline V gene. V gave up 0 bases and J gave up 2 bases, with 9 bases separating them. The CDR3 protein is CASSVAEGPYNEQFF. CDR3 in DNA: TGTGCCAGCAGCGTAGCGGAAGGACCCTACAATGAGCAGTTCTTC.

V usage is TRBV30 and J usage is TRBJ2-6; TRBD2 might be the D (6 bases). With 0 bases removed from V and 0 bases from J, the gap between germline ends came to 15 bases. The CDR3 contains 18 residues. The germline V gene has CDR1 GTSNPN and CDR2 SVGIG (reference sequence). The CDR3: CAWSVVGQGGSGANVLTF. The CDR3 DNA is TGTGCCTGGAGTGTAGTGGGGCAGGGAGGCTCTGGGGCCAACGTCCTGACTTTC.

The chain carries TRBV29-1 and TRBJ1-1; D uncertain. The CDR3 has 11 residues. Germline assignment: CDR1 SQVTM and CDR2 ANQGSEA. V shed 5 bases and J shed 5 bases, with 9 bases lying between them. In nucleotides, the CDR3 is TGCAGCGTTCAATATGGGACTGAAGCTTTCTTT. This sequence encodes CSVQYGTEAFF.

Worth noting for this clone: Given the absence of the conserved phenylalanine or tryptophan at the CDR3 end, a read error is likely. This chain uses TRBV4-1 with TRBJ1-4, with 8 bases aligning to TRBD1. The V segment lost 3 bases and the J segment 6 bases; nucleotides outside the gene matches: 6. CDR1 is MGHRA, CDR2 YSYEKL, per germline. The CDR3 covers 15 residues. The CDR3 region is CASSQLTGVDEKLFL. The CDR3 DNA sequence: TGCGCCAGCAGCCAGTTGACAGGGGTGGATGAAAAACTGTTTCTT.

The rearrangement uses TRBV30 and TRBJ2-1; D possibly corresponds to TRBD1 (5 bases). CDR1 is GTSNPN and CDR2 is SVGIG in the germline V gene (reference sequence). V lost 3 bases and J lost 8, with 11 bases in between. The CDR3 sequence is 12 residues long. CDR3 residues: CAWRRQQHEQFF. The CDR3 DNA reads TGTGCCTGGAGACGACAGCAGCATGAGCAGTTCTTC.

The genes are TRBV14 and TRBJ2-5; tentatively, D is TRBD2 (6 bases). Looked up from germline, CDR1 is SGHDN and CDR2 is FVKESK. V lost 3 bases and J 1 base, leaving 12 bases between the germline ends. The CDR3 is made up of 15 amino acids. The CDR3 region is CASSHTRDFQETQYF. In DNA, the CDR3 is TGTGCCAGCAGCCATACCCGGGACTTCCAAGAGACCCAGTACTTC.

Turning to this clone: This sample also contains other DNA sequences that code for the same CDR3. This chain links TRBV7-9 with TRBJ1-1; D uncertain. This CDR3 has 12 residues. The V gene lost 1 base and the J gene lost 6 bases, with 6 bases spanning the gap. The germline V gene encodes CDR1 SEHNR and CDR2 FQNEAQ (reference sequence). CDR3 sequence reads: CASSLDGPEAFF. The CDR3, as DNA: TGTGCCAGCAGCTTAGACGGTCCTGAAGCTTTCTTT.

The CDR3 spells CSVERGAGYNEQFF. In DNA form, the CDR3 reads TGCAGCGTTGAACGAGGGGCAGGCTACAATGAGCAGTTCTTC. V usage is TRBV29-1 and J usage is TRBJ2-1; either TRBD1 or TRBD2 may fit D (5 bases each). This CDR3 comprises 14 residues. Germline CDR1 and CDR2: SQVTM and ANQGSEA. Trimming took off 2 bases at V and 3 bases at J, with 11 bases between the two ends.

This chain joins TRBV29-1 and TRBJ1-2, with D perhaps matching TRBD1 (5 bases). This CDR3 is built from 11 residues. Germline V gene sequence: CDR1 SQVTM, CDR2 ANQGSEA. V gave up 7 bases and J gave up 6 bases, with 12 bases separating them. The CDR3 region has the DNA TGCAGCGCCTTACAGGAGAATGGCTACACCTTC. It yields the protein CSALQENGYTF.

The V gene is TRBV4-1, the J gene TRBJ2-7, with no clear D. V was trimmed by 0 bases and J by 3 bases, leaving 9 bases between them. CDR1 and CDR2 (germline): MGHRA, YSYEKL. The CDR3 covers 14 residues. The CDR3 DNA reads as TGCGCCAGCAGCCAAGATCAGGCTTACTACGAGCAGTACTTC. Amino acids: CASSQDQAYYEQYF.

The sample holds one count of this clone. The rearrangement joins TRBV14 to TRBJ2-1; 11 nucleotides match TRBD2. The germline V gene encodes CDR1 SGHDN and CDR2 FVKESK. The V segment lost 1 base and the J segment 8 bases; nucleotides outside the gene matches: 4. The CDR3 is made up of 15 amino acids. The CDR3 nucleotides read TGTGCCAGCAGCCAAGTGACTAGCGGGGTGGATGAGCAGTTCTTC. It codes for CASSQVTSGVDEQFF. The whole variable domain, filled in from reference TRBV14 and TRBJ2-1, reads EAGVTQFPSHSVIEKGQTVTLRCDPISGHDNLYWYRRVMGKEIKFLLHFVKESKQDESGMPNNRFLAERTGGTYSTLKVQPAELEDSGVYFCASSQVTSGVDEQFFGPGTRLTVL.

The chain joins TRBV5-6 to TRBJ2-3, with 7 bases matching TRBD1. Germline CDR1 SGHDT, CDR2 YYEEEE. V lost 4 bases and J lost 2; bases outside the gene matches: 10. The CDR3 runs to 16 residues. As DNA, the CDR3 is TGTGCCAGCAGCGCCCTGGACAGGTTACTCACAGATACGCAGTATTTT. Protein product: CASSALDRLLTDTQYF.

This clone occurred a few times. This chain uses TRBV5-4 with TRBJ2-5; no firm D call. The V end was cut by 4 bases, the J end by 4 bases, with 14 bases between. Per germline, CDR1 SGHNT and CDR2 YYREEE (reference sequence). The CDR3 runs 14 residues. The CDR3: CASSLRPLIETQYF. The CDR3 DNA is TGTGCCAGCAGCCTGCGACCCCTAATAGAGACCCAGTACTTC.

The gene calls are TRBV5-1 and TRBJ2-2; D is unclear. CDR1 SGHRS and CDR2 YFSETQ come from the germline V gene. This CDR3 contains 13 residues. V was clipped by 5 bases and J by 1 base, with 6 bases between them. The CDR3 reads CASSLMNTGELFF. The CDR3 DNA reads TGCGCCAGCAGTTTAATGAACACCGGGGAGCTGTTTTTT.

The chain has TRBV30 and TRBJ1-1, with 7 bases that match TRBD1. The J segment lost 1 base and the V segment lost 2 bases, leaving 7 bases of the junction unmatched. Per the germline V gene, CDR1 is GTSNPN and CDR2 is SVGIG (reference sequence). This CDR3 comprises 15 residues. CDR3 DNA sequence: TGTGCCTGGAGTATACCGGGACAGCGGAACACTGAAGCTTTCTTT. Translated, it gives CAWSIPGQRNTEAFF.

This chain connects TRBV29-1 to TRBJ2-4; no clear D gene. V lost 4 bases and J lost 0, with 13 bases in between. The CDR3 loop spans 15 amino acids. Germline values: CDR1 SQVTM, CDR2 ANQGSEA. The CDR3 nucleotides are TGCAGCGTTGTGGGCGGCGGAGTAGCCAAAAACATTCAGTACTTC. Protein sequence: CSVVGGGVAKNIQYF.

V is TRBV6-5 and J is TRBJ1-1, with 7 nucleotides matching TRBD1. V shed 4 bases, J shed 7 bases, and the junction held 9 bases outside the gene matches. Germline V gene lookup returns CDR1 MNHEY and CDR2 SVGAGI. The CDR3 sequence is 14 residues long. CDR3 sequence (DNA): TGTGCCAGCAGTTCACTCGTACAGGGGAGTGAAGCTTTCTTT. As protein: CASSSLVQGSEAFF.